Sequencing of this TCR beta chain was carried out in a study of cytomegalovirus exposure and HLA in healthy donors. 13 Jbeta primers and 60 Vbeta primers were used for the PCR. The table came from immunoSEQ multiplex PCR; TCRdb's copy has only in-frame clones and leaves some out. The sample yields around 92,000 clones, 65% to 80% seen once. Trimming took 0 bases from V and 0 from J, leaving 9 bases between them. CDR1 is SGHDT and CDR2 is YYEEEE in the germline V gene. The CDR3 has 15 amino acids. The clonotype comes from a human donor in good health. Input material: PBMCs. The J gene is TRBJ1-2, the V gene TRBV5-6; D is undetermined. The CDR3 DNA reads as TGTGCCAGCAGCTTGGACCGGGTGACTAACTATGGCTACACCTTC. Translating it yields CASSLDRVTNYGYTF. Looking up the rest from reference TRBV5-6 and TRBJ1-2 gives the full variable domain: DAGVTQSPTHLIKTRGQQVTLRCSPKSGHDTVSWYQQALGQGPQFIFQYYEEEERQRGNFPDRFSGHQFPNYSSELNVNALLLGDSALYLCASSLDRVTNYGYTFGSGTRLTVV.